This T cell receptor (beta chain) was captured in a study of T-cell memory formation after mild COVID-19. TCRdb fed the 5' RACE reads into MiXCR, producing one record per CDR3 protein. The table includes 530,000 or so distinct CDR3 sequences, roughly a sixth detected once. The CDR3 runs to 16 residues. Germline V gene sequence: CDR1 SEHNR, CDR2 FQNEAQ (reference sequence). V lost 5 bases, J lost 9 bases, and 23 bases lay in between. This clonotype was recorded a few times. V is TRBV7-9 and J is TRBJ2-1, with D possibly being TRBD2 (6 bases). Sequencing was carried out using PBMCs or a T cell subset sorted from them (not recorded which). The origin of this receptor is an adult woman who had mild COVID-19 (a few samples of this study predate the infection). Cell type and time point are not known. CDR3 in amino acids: CASSRWRATSESEQFF. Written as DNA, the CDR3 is TGTGCCAGCAGCCGGTGGAGGGCTACATCTGAAAGTGAGCAGTTCTTC.